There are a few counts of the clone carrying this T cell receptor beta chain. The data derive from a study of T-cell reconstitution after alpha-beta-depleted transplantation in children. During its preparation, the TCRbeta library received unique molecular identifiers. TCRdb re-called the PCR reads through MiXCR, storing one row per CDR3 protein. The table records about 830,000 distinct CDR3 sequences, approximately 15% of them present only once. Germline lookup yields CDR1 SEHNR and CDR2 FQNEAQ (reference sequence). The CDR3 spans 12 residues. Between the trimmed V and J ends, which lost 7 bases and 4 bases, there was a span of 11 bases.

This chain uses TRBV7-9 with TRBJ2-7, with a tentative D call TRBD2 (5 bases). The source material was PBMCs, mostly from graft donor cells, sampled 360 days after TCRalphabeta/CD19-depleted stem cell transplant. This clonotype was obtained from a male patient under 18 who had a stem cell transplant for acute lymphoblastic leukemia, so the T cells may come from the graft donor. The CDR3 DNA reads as TGTGCCAGCATCTCCAAGCGGTACGAGCAGTACTTC. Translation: CASISKRYEQYF.